This T cell receptor (beta chain) was recorded in a study of T-cell memory formation after mild COVID-19. This CDR3 contains 15 residues. V lost 3 bases, J lost 3 bases, and 15 bases lay in between. TCRdb reprocessed the 5' RACE reads with MiXCR, giving one entry per CDR3 protein. There are 90,000 to 120,000 distinct CDR3 sequences in the sample; about a sixth occur only once, and roughly 5.5% lies in the top ten. This clonotype originated in a man aged 18 to 30 who had mild COVID-19 (a few samples of this study predate the infection). Cell type and time point are not known. Sequencing was done on a sample of PBMCs or a T cell subset sorted from them (not recorded which). This chain joins TRBV12-3 or TRBV12-4 and TRBJ2-7; D may be TRBD1 or TRBD2 (6 bases each). Here the CDR3 reads CASSLAGHPLYEQYF. The CDR3, as DNA: TGTGCCAGCAGTTTGGCGGGACACCCTCTCTACGAGCAGTACTTC.